A selection of T cell receptor beta chains follows, all from one sample in a study of identical twins. From the 5' RACE reads, TCRdb called clonotypes with MiXCR, one entry per CDR3 protein. The sample lists about 240,000 distinct CDR3 sequences; 7% to 8.5% were seen once. This sample also appeared in a second study, on yellow fever vaccine responses in identical twins.

Sequencing was performed on CD8+ T cells sorted from blood. The receptors stem from a young woman in good health. Both conserved end residues are part of each CDR3. The D gene is left open where the match is weak. Only some rows state a clone size, as once, few, many or a class for expanded clones.

CDR3 length: 14; clone size: NA; D gene: TRBD1; J gene: TRBJ1-1; V gene: TRBV7-2; CDR3 DNA: TGTGCCAGCAGCCCCGTGACAGGGAGGACTGAAGCTTTCTTT; CDR3 protein: CASSPVTGRTEAFF
CDR3 length: 16; clone size: many; D gene: NA; J gene: TRBJ2-5; V gene: TRBV4-1; CDR3 DNA: TGCGCCAGCAGCCAAGAGGGGGGCAGGGAAAAAGAGACCCAGTACTTC; CDR3 protein: CASSQEGGREKETQYF
CDR3 length: 15; clone size: NA; D gene: TRBD1; J gene: TRBJ2-5; V gene: TRBV20-1; CDR3 DNA: TGCAGTGCTAGTAAATGGGACAGGGGGTATGAGACCCAGTACTTC; CDR3 protein: CSASKWDRGYETQYF
CDR3 length: 13; clone size: few; D gene: NA; J gene: TRBJ1-2; V gene: TRBV20-1; CDR3 DNA: TGCAGTGCCAGGGACGGAACTAACTATGGCTACACCTTC; CDR3 protein: CSARDGTNYGYTF
CDR3 length: 15; clone size: few; D gene: TRBD2; J gene: TRBJ2-4; V gene: TRBV5-1; CDR3 DNA: TGCGCCAGCAGCTTTGGAACTAGCGGGAGTCCCATTCAGTACTTC; CDR3 protein: CASSFGTSGSPIQYF
CDR3 length: 16; clone size: NA; D gene: NA; J gene: TRBJ2-6; V gene: TRBV4-1; CDR3 DNA: TGCGCCAGCAGCCAAGAGGTCAGGGCTGGGGCCAACGTCCTGACTTTC; CDR3 protein: CASSQEVRAGANVLTF
CDR3 length: 17; clone size: NA; D gene: NA; J gene: TRBJ2-2; V gene: TRBV12-3/TRBV12-4; CDR3 DNA: TGTGCCAGCAGTCCCAAGGGGTGGGAGAGTAACACCGGGGAGCTGTTTTTT; CDR3 protein: CASSPKGWESNTGELFF
CDR3 length: 14; clone size: NA; D gene: TRBD1; J gene: TRBJ2-7; V gene: TRBV29-1; CDR3 DNA: TGCAGCGCCGTTCCCCCGGACAGGTCCTACGAGCAGTACTTC; CDR3 protein: CSAVPPDRSYEQYF
CDR3 length: 16; clone size: few; D gene: TRBD2; J gene: TRBJ2-7; V gene: TRBV9; CDR3 DNA: TGTGCCAGCAGCCAATCTAGCGGGTCCCTACCCTACGAGCAGTACTTC; CDR3 protein: CASSQSSGSLPYEQYF
CDR3 length: 15; clone size: few; D gene: TRBD1; J gene: TRBJ2-7; V gene: TRBV7-9; CDR3 DNA: TGTGCCAGCAGCCCATATGGACAGGGATCCTACGAGCAGTACTTC; CDR3 protein: CASSPYGQGSYEQYF
CDR3 length: 14; clone size: few; D gene: NA; J gene: TRBJ2-5; V gene: TRBV4-1; CDR3 DNA: TGCGCCAGCAGCCAAGACCCCGAGGGGGAGACCCAGTACTTC; CDR3 protein: CASSQDPEGETQYF
CDR3 length: 14; clone size: few; D gene: NA; J gene: TRBJ2-7; V gene: TRBV7-2; CDR3 DNA: TGTGCCAGCAGCTTAGACCTAAGTGACTACGAGCAGTACTTC; CDR3 protein: CASSLDLSDYEQYF
CDR3 length: 14; clone size: NA; D gene: TRBD1; J gene: TRBJ1-1; V gene: TRBV15; CDR3 DNA: TGTGCCACCAGCGGGCACAGGGGTAACACTGAAGCTTTCTTT; CDR3 protein: CATSGHRGNTEAFF
CDR3 length: 14; clone size: many; D gene: TRBD2; J gene: TRBJ2-1; V gene: TRBV29-1; CDR3 DNA: TGCAGCGTTGAGGGTCACCAGCGGGGCAATGAGCAGTTCTTC; CDR3 protein: CSVEGHQRGNEQFF
CDR3 length: 15; clone size: few; D gene: TRBD2; J gene: TRBJ2-3; V gene: TRBV10-1; CDR3 DNA: TGCGCCAGCGTCGTCACGGGAGGGCTCGGGTATACGCAGTATTTT; CDR3 protein: CASVVTGGLGYTQYF
CDR3 length: 15; clone size: few; D gene: NA; J gene: TRBJ1-2; V gene: TRBV10-3; CDR3 DNA: TGTGCCATCAGTGAGGAGACACTAGGGGGGTATGGCTACACCTTC; CDR3 protein: CAISEETLGGYGYTF
CDR3 length: 13; clone size: few; D gene: NA; J gene: TRBJ2-1; V gene: TRBV12-3/TRBV12-4; CDR3 DNA: TGTGCCAGCAGTTCTCAGCGTTACAATGAGCAGTTCTTC; CDR3 protein: CASSSQRYNEQFF
CDR3 length: 15; clone size: few; D gene: NA; J gene: TRBJ2-1; V gene: TRBV20-1; CDR3 DNA: TGCAGTGCTAGAGATATGCGGGGCGGAGGCAATGAGCAGTTCTTC; CDR3 protein: CSARDMRGGGNEQFF
CDR3 length: 15; clone size: few; D gene: TRBD2; J gene: TRBJ2-5; V gene: TRBV6-1; CDR3 DNA: TGTGCCAGCAGTGATGAAGCGGGGGGGCCAGAGACCCAGTACTTC; CDR3 protein: CASSDEAGGPETQYF
CDR3 length: 15; clone size: NA; D gene: NA; J gene: TRBJ2-7; V gene: TRBV20-1; CDR3 DNA: TGCAGTGCTAGAGACACAACAGGAGTACTCTACGAGCAGTACTTC; CDR3 protein: CSARDTTGVLYEQYF
CDR3 length: 16; clone size: many; D gene: NA; J gene: TRBJ2-1; V gene: TRBV28; CDR3 DNA: TGTGCCAGCAGTTTCCGATTTAGCGGCCCCTACAATGAGCAGTTCTTC; CDR3 protein: CASSFRFSGPYNEQFF
CDR3 length: 13; clone size: few; D gene: NA; J gene: TRBJ1-1; V gene: TRBV4-1; CDR3 DNA: TGCGCCAGCAGCCACGGGATCAACACTGAAGCTTTCTTT; CDR3 protein: CASSHGINTEAFF
CDR3 length: 14; clone size: few; D gene: NA; J gene: TRBJ2-7; V gene: TRBV19; CDR3 DNA: TGTGCCAGTAGTAAGCAGGGGTTATTGGACGAGCAGTACTTC; CDR3 protein: CASSKQGLLDEQYF
CDR3 length: 16; clone size: few; D gene: TRBD2; J gene: TRBJ2-5; V gene: TRBV29-1; CDR3 DNA: TGCAGCGTTGAAGAAGCTCTAGCGGGGTACCAAGAGACCCAGTACTTC; CDR3 protein: CSVEEALAGYQETQYF
CDR3 length: 15; clone size: NA; D gene: NA; J gene: TRBJ2-3; V gene: TRBV5-1; CDR3 DNA: TGCGCCAGCAGCCCCTGGACAGAGAGCACAGATACGCAGTATTTT; CDR3 protein: CASSPWTESTDTQYF
CDR3 length: 20; clone size: many; D gene: NA; J gene: TRBJ2-1; V gene: TRBV4-1; CDR3 DNA: TGCGCCAGCAGCCAAGATCCAGCGGATACTTTTAGTTCCTCCTACAATGAGCAGTTCTTC; CDR3 protein: CASSQDPADTFSSSYNEQFF
CDR3 length: 13; clone size: few; D gene: NA; J gene: TRBJ1-2; V gene: TRBV20-1; CDR3 DNA: TGCAGTGTACGGGGAAGGGAGAACTATGGCTACACCTTC; CDR3 protein: CSVRGRENYGYTF
CDR3 length: 17; clone size: few; D gene: NA; J gene: TRBJ2-5; V gene: TRBV9; CDR3 DNA: TGTGCCAGCAGCGTAGGATTTGGGGGAAGGGGGCAAGAGACCCAGTACTTC; CDR3 protein: CASSVGFGGRGQETQYF
CDR3 length: 18; clone size: NA; D gene: TRBD2; J gene: TRBJ2-1; V gene: TRBV4-2; CDR3 DNA: TGTGCCAGCAGCCAAGATCGGCCGGGACTAGCGGGAAACAATGAGCAGTTCTTC; CDR3 protein: CASSQDRPGLAGNNEQFF
CDR3 length: 16; clone size: NA; D gene: NA; J gene: TRBJ2-7; V gene: TRBV7-9; CDR3 DNA: TGTGCCAGCACCTTGGCGGAGGGGGGACCCTCCTACGAGCAGTACTTC; CDR3 protein: CASTLAEGGPSYEQYF
CDR3 length: 16; clone size: many; D gene: TRBD2; J gene: TRBJ2-7; V gene: TRBV7-2; CDR3 DNA: TGTGCCAGCAGCTTAGCGAGTAGCGGGAGTGGTTACGAGCAGTACTTC; CDR3 protein: CASSLASSGSGYEQYF
CDR3 length: 17; clone size: many; D gene: TRBD1; J gene: TRBJ1-3; V gene: TRBV4-1; CDR3 DNA: TGCGCCAGCAGCCAAACCCTCGGACAGGGTCCTGGAAACACCATATATTTT; CDR3 protein: CASSQTLGQGPGNTIYF
CDR3 length: 13; clone size: NA; D gene: NA; J gene: TRBJ2-1; V gene: TRBV6-1; CDR3 DNA: TGTGCCAGCAGTCCGCCAGGGTCAGATGAGCAGTTCTTC; CDR3 protein: CASSPPGSDEQFF
CDR3 length: 11; clone size: few; D gene: NA; J gene: TRBJ2-7; V gene: TRBV7-9; CDR3 DNA: TGTGCCAGCAGCTCGGGATCCGAGCAGTACTTC; CDR3 protein: CASSSGSEQYF
CDR3 length: 13; clone size: many; D gene: TRBD2; J gene: TRBJ2-4; V gene: TRBV28; CDR3 DNA: TGTGCCAGCAGCCGGACTAGCGAAAACATTCAGTACTTC; CDR3 protein: CASSRTSENIQYF
CDR3 length: 14; clone size: many; D gene: NA; J gene: TRBJ2-1; V gene: TRBV12-3/TRBV12-4; CDR3 DNA: TGTGCCAGCAGTTTCTGGGCCTCATACAATGAGCAGTTCTTC; CDR3 protein: CASSFWASYNEQFF
CDR3 length: 15; clone size: NA; D gene: TRBD2; J gene: TRBJ2-7; V gene: TRBV4-1; CDR3 DNA: TGCGCCAGCAGCCAAGGGGCGGGAGGTGTATACGAGCAGTACTTC; CDR3 protein: CASSQGAGGVYEQYF
CDR3 length: 15; clone size: many; D gene: NA; J gene: TRBJ2-3; V gene: TRBV5-1; CDR3 DNA: TGCGCCAGCAGCTTGGGGAGTGGCAGCACAGATACGCAGTATTTT; CDR3 protein: CASSLGSGSTDTQYF
CDR3 length: 16; clone size: few; D gene: NA; J gene: TRBJ2-1; V gene: TRBV28; CDR3 DNA: TGTGCCAGCAGTTTACCCTTCGACAGGTATTCCAATGAGCAGTTCTTC; CDR3 protein: CASSLPFDRYSNEQFF
CDR3 length: 15; clone size: few; D gene: NA; J gene: TRBJ2-5; V gene: TRBV3-1; CDR3 DNA: TGTGCCAGCAGCCAAGAGGGCGCAGACCAAGAGACCCAGTACTTC; CDR3 protein: CASSQEGADQETQYF
CDR3 length: 15; clone size: NA; D gene: NA; J gene: TRBJ1-1; V gene: TRBV3-1; CDR3 DNA: TGTGCCAGCAACCCCGGGAGGGGGACGAACACTGAAGCTTTCTTT; CDR3 protein: CASNPGRGTNTEAFF
CDR3 length: 15; clone size: many; D gene: NA; J gene: TRBJ2-3; V gene: TRBV5-1; CDR3 DNA: TGCGCCAGCAGCTCCCGGACGGATCCCACAGATACGCAGTATTTT; CDR3 protein: CASSSRTDPTDTQYF
CDR3 length: 15; clone size: few; D gene: TRBD2; J gene: TRBJ2-3; V gene: TRBV20-1; CDR3 DNA: TGCAGTGCTAGAGCGCTAGCGGGAATCACAGATACGCAGTATTTT; CDR3 protein: CSARALAGITDTQYF
CDR3 length: 11; clone size: many; D gene: NA; J gene: TRBJ1-4; V gene: TRBV25-1; CDR3 DNA: TGTGCCAGCAGTGAGGTGGAAAAACTGTTTTTT; CDR3 protein: CASSEVEKLFF
CDR3 length: 16; clone size: few; D gene: NA; J gene: TRBJ2-1; V gene: TRBV15; CDR3 DNA: TGTGCCACCAGCAGGGCAGCCGGGGACTCCTACAATGAGCAGTTCTTC; CDR3 protein: CATSRAAGDSYNEQFF
CDR3 length: 11; clone size: many; D gene: NA; J gene: TRBJ2-1; V gene: TRBV9; CDR3 DNA: TGTGCCAGCAGCGTAAGTAATGAGCAGTTCTTC; CDR3 protein: CASSVSNEQFF
CDR3 length: 15; clone size: few; D gene: NA; J gene: TRBJ2-2; V gene: TRBV27; CDR3 DNA: TGTGCCAGCAGTTTATCCTCCCCGTTTTCCGGGGAGCTGTTTTTT; CDR3 protein: CASSLSSPFSGELFF
CDR3 length: 18; clone size: few; D gene: TRBD1; J gene: TRBJ2-6; V gene: TRBV7-6; CDR3 DNA: TGTGCCAGCAGCTTAGCCGACAGGGGCGGCTCTGGGGCCAACGTCCTGACTTTC; CDR3 protein: CASSLADRGGSGANVLTF
CDR3 length: 14; clone size: few; D gene: TRBD2; J gene: TRBJ2-1; V gene: TRBV27; CDR3 DNA: TGTGCCAGCAGTTATATAGCGGGAGGCAATGAGCAGGTCTTC; CDR3 protein: CASSYIAGGNEQVF
CDR3 length: 14; clone size: NA; D gene: NA; J gene: TRBJ2-3; V gene: TRBV12-3/TRBV12-4; CDR3 DNA: TGTGCCAGCAGTTCAGGGACCCACACAGATACGCAGTATTTT; CDR3 protein: CASSSGTHTDTQYF
CDR3 length: 14; clone size: many; D gene: TRBD1; J gene: TRBJ1-1; V gene: TRBV4-2; CDR3 DNA: TGTGCCAGCAGCCAGTACAGGGGGAACACTGAAGCTTTCTTT; CDR3 protein: CASSQYRGNTEAFF
CDR3 length: 11; clone size: few; D gene: TRBD2; J gene: TRBJ2-1; V gene: TRBV20-1; CDR3 DNA: TGCAGTGCCCCTAGCGGGAGAGAGCAGTTCTTC; CDR3 protein: CSAPSGREQFF
CDR3 length: 14; clone size: few; D gene: NA; J gene: TRBJ2-7; V gene: TRBV12-3/TRBV12-4; CDR3 DNA: TGTGCCAGCAGTTTATGGGGGGCATCCCGCGAGCAGTACTTC; CDR3 protein: CASSLWGASREQYF
CDR3 length: 14; clone size: few; D gene: NA; J gene: TRBJ1-1; V gene: TRBV20-1; CDR3 DNA: TGCAGGTGTCCCACTCGGTATGTGAACACTGAAGCTTTCTTT; CDR3 protein: CRCPTRYVNTEAFF
CDR3 length: 17; clone size: NA; D gene: TRBD1; J gene: TRBJ2-1; V gene: TRBV29-1; CDR3 DNA: TGCAGCGTTGAAGAGGTAGCTGGGACAGGGCTATACAATGAGCAGTTCTTC; CDR3 protein: CSVEEVAGTGLYNEQFF
CDR3 length: 13; clone size: few; D gene: NA; J gene: TRBJ2-1; V gene: TRBV7-9; CDR3 DNA: TGTGCCAGCAGCCCTGGTGGGCTCCATGAGCAGTTCTTC; CDR3 protein: CASSPGGLHEQFF
CDR3 length: 19; clone size: many; D gene: TRBD2; J gene: TRBJ2-1; V gene: TRBV28; CDR3 DNA: TGTGCCAGCAGTCCCATCGGACTAGCGGGTATCTCCTACAATGTGGAGCAGTTCTTC; CDR3 protein: CASSPIGLAGISYNVEQFF